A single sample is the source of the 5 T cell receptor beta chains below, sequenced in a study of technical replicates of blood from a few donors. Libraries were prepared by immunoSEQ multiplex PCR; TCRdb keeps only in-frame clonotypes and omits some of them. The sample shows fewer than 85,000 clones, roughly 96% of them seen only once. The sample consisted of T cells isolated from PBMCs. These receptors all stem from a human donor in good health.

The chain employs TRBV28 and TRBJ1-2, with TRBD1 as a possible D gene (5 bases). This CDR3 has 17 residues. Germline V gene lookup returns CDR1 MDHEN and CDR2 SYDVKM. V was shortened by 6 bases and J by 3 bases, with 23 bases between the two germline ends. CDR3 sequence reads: CASSPSETASNYYGYTF. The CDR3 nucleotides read TGTGCCAGCAGCCCCAGCGAGACAGCATCTAACTACTATGGCTACACCTTC.

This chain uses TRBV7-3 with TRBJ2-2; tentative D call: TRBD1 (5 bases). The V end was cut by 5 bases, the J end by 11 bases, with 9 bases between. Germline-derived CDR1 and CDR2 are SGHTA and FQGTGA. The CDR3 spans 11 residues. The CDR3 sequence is CASSTGQELFF. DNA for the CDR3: TGTGCCAGCAGCACTGGACAAGAGCTGTTTTTT.

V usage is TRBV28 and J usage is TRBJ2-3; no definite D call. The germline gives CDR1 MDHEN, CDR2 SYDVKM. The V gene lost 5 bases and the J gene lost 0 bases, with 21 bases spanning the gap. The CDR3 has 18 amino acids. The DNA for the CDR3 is TGTGCCAGCAGTACTTCCCCCCCCCTGGGCAGGAGCACAGATACGCAGTATTTT. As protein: CASSTSPPLGRSTDTQYF.

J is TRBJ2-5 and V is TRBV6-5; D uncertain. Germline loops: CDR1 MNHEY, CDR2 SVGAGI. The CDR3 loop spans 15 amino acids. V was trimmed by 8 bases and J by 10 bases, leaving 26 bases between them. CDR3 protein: CASRPFSETSGDQYF. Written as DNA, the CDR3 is TGTGCCAGCCGTCCTTTTAGTGAGACCTCCGGAGACCAGTACTTC.

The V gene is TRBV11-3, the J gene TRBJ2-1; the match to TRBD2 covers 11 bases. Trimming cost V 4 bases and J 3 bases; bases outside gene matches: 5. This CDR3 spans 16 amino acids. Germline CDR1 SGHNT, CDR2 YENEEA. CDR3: CASSSSGRNHYNEQFF. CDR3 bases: TGTGCCAGCAGCTCTAGCGGGAGGAACCACTACAATGAGCAGTTCTTC.